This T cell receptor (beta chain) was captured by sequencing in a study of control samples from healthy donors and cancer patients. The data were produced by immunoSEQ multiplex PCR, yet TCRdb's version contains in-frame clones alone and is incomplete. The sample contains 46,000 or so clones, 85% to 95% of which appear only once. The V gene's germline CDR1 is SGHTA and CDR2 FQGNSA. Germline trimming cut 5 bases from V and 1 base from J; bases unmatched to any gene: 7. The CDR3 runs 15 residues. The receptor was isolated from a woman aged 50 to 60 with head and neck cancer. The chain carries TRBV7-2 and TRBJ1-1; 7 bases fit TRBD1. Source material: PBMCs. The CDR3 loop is CASSAHRGPNTEAFF. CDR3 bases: TGTGCCAGCAGCGCCCACAGGGGCCCGAACACTGAAGCTTTCTTT.